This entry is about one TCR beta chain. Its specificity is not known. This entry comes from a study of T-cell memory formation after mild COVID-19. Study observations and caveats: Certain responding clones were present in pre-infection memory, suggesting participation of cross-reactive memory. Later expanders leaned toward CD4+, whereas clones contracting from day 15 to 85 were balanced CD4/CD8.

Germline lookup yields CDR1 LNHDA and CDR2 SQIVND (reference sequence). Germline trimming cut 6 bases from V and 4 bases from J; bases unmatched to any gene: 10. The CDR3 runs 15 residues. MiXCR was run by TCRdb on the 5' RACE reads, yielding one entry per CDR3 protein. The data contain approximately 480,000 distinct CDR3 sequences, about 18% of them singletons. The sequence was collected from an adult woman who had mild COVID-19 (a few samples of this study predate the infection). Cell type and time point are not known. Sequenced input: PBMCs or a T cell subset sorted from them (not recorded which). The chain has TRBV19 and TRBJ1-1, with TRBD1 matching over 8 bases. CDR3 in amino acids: CASREDRAGTTEAFF. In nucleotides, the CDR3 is TGTGCCAGTAGAGAGGACAGGGCTGGTACCACTGAAGCTTTCTTT.